The clone carrying this T cell receptor (beta chain) was observed many times. Its antigen remains unidentified. Researchers reported that TCR beta cDNA libraries carried unique molecular identifiers. Input amounts of 1 to 10 million T cells were used. These gave approximately 500,000 cDNA molecules, so each molecule approximated one T cell. TCRdb re-called the PCR reads with MiXCR, one entry per CDR3 protein. The sample carries 250,000 to 300,000 distinct CDR3 sequences, less than 40% recorded once. This sample stems from a study of post-analysis software for immune sequencing data. Findings and caveats of the study: Patients showed TRBV5-6, TRBV5-1 and TRBV20-1 among about five TRBV segments more frequent than in controls. Among multiple sclerosis patients, normalized Chao1 diversity was significantly below that of controls. By F measure, samples from a shared preparation batch strongly co-clustered.

Germline V CDR1 and CDR2: SQVTM, ANQGSEA. With 5 bases clipped from V and 5 bases from J, the junction kept 8 bases outside the gene matches. The CDR3 sequence is 13 residues long. This chain connects TRBV29-1 to TRBJ2-5; TRBD2 matches at 7 bases. The TCR originated in a girl between 5 and 17 years old with multiple sclerosis. Sequenced: blood. The CDR3 DNA sequence: TGCAGCGTTCGTGGGAGGGCCTTGGAGACCCAGTACTTC. As protein: CSVRGRALETQYF.